Below, 26 T cell receptor beta chains from the same sample are listed, as sequenced in a study of control samples from healthy donors and cancer patients (dated by TCRdb to the early 2020s). Libraries were made using the immunoSEQ multiplex PCR assay. The table was pulled from immuneACCESS by TCRdb, which kept in-frame rearrangements only. Such tables lose some clones; where checked, under half of the loss comes from unresolved V genes, and the rest has no known cause. This sample comprises some 130,000 clones, 92% of them detected only once. The ten largest clones add up to roughly 6% of the sample. Sequencing was done on a sample of blood. Receptors originate from a man aged 18 to 30 in good health.

The chain has TRBV25-1 and TRBJ1-2; D not certain. Germline V gene data show CDR1 as MGHDK and CDR2 as SYGVNS. V lost 4 bases to trimming and J lost 5 bases, with 11 bases between them. The CDR3 covers 13 residues. CDR3 loop: CASSANGGYGYTF. CDR3 sequence (DNA): TGTGCCAGCAGTGCTAACGGCGGGTATGGCTACACCTTC.

V usage is TRBV18 and J usage is TRBJ2-1; TRBD2 matches 9 bases. V lost 1 base to trimming and J lost 8 bases; unmatched junction nucleotides: 3. There are 14 residues in the CDR3. Germline loops: CDR1 KGHSH, CDR2 LQKENI. CDR3: CASSPQTSGYEQFF. As DNA, the CDR3 is TGTGCCAGCTCACCACAAACTAGCGGGTATGAGCAGTTCTTC.

The CDR3, as DNA: TGTGCCAGCCGCATCCGGATCTTAAGCGGGGGGGCGAGCAATGAGCAGTTCTTC. Encoded protein: CASRIRILSGGASNEQFF. The rearrangement links TRBV10-3 to TRBJ2-1, with 10 bases aligning to TRBD2. The germline gives CDR1 ENHRY, CDR2 SYGVKD. CDR3 length: 18 residues. After removal of 10 bases from V and 6 bases from J, the junction contained 21 bases not matched to a gene.

A remark on this clone: The same CDR3 also results from other DNA sequences found in this sample. The rearrangement uses TRBV5-4 and TRBJ2-7, with 7 bases matching TRBD1. The CDR3 sequence is 14 residues long. Germline values: CDR1 SGHNT, CDR2 YYREEE (reference sequence). The V gene end was trimmed by 0 bases and the J gene end by 1 base; junction bases not matched to a gene: 1. CDR3 sequence: CASSLEQGSYEQYF. As DNA, the CDR3 is TGTGCCAGCAGCTTGGAACAGGGGTCCTACGAGCAGTACTTC.

This clone was counted a single time. The chain recombines TRBV29-1 with TRBJ1-2; D call uncertain. Germline-derived CDR1 and CDR2 are SQVTM and ANQGSEA. Trimming took 4 bases from V and 5 from J, leaving 8 bases between them. This CDR3 spans 11 amino acids. In DNA form, the CDR3 reads TGCAGCGTTGGAGAGAATTATGGCTACACCTTC. It codes for CSVGENYGYTF. Drawing the rest from reference TRBV29-1 and TRBJ1-2, the complete variable domain is SAVISQKPSRDICQRGTSLTIQCQVDSQVTMMFWYRQQPGQSLTLIATANQGSEATYESGFVIDKFPISRPNLTFSTLTVSNMSPEDSSIYLCSVGENYGYTFGSGTRLTVV.

The genes are TRBV5-1 and TRBJ2-3, with D tentatively TRBD2 (7 bases). Germline assignment: CDR1 SGHRS and CDR2 YFSETQ. The CDR3 length is 14 residues. The V end was cut by 4 bases, the J end by 5 bases, with 14 bases between. For the CDR3, the DNA is TGCGCCAGCAGCACGGGGGGCCGAGGAGATACGCAGTATTTT. Translated, it gives CASSTGGRGDTQYF.

The chain combines TRBV6-5 with TRBJ2-3; D unresolved. Germline V gene data show CDR1 as MNHEY and CDR2 as SVGAGI. This CDR3 region has 11 residues. The V and J ends lost 5 bases and 6 bases respectively, with 6 bases between them. In DNA, the CDR3 is TGTGCCAGCAGTCTTCCCGATACGCAGTATTTT. Translated, it gives CASSLPDTQYF.

The gene calls are TRBV2 and TRBJ2-7; D gene unclear. The germline V gene encodes CDR1 SNHLY and CDR2 FYNNEI. Trimming cost V 6 bases and J 2 bases, with 8 bases left between them. This CDR3 comprises 12 residues. The DNA for the CDR3 is TGTGCCAGCAGAGCAGGACCCTACGAGCAGTACTTC. It is translated as CASRAGPYEQYF.

V and J are TRBV6-5 and TRBJ1-1; TRBD1 is a possible D gene (6 bases). This CDR3 region has 14 residues. The germline V gene has CDR1 MNHEY and CDR2 SVGAGI. V was trimmed by 8 bases and J by 2 bases, leaving 15 bases between them. The CDR3 protein is CASGGYRANTEAFF. CDR3 sequence (DNA): TGTGCCAGCGGGGGGTACAGGGCCAACACTGAAGCTTTCTTT.

This chain uses TRBV5-4 with TRBJ2-3, with D maybe TRBD1 (5 bases). CDR3 length: 14 amino acids. Germline CDR1 and CDR2: SGHNT and YYREEE (reference sequence). The ends were cut back, 4 bases at V and 0 bases at J, with 9 bases in the middle. The CDR3 is CASSQDTSTDTQYF. The CDR3 nucleotides read TGTGCCAGCAGCCAGGACACTAGCACAGATACGCAGTATTTT.

CDR3 protein: CASSLADSGSSYEQYF. CDR3 in DNA: TGCGCCAGCAGCTTGGCCGACAGCGGGTCGTCCTACGAGCAGTACTTC. The V gene is TRBV5-1, the J gene TRBJ2-7; D is possibly TRBD2 (6 bases). Trimming took off 0 bases at V and 1 base at J, with 14 bases between the two ends. From germline, CDR1 is SGHRS and CDR2 YFSETQ. The CDR3 is made up of 16 amino acids.

The chain employs TRBV10-3 and TRBJ1-5; D might be TRBD1 (5 bases). Trimming removed 6 bases at V and 9 bases at J, with 27 bases between. Germline CDR1 reads ENHRY; CDR2 reads SYGVKD. The CDR3 covers 17 residues. Written as DNA, the CDR3 is TGTGCCATCAGCCCGGGGCAGGAAGGTACCACCCGCACGCCCCAGCATTTT. Its translation: CAISPGQEGTTRTPQHF.

This chain uses TRBV6-5 with TRBJ2-3; D unresolved. The V gene lost 6 bases and the J gene lost 6 bases, with 10 bases spanning the gap. The CDR3 consists of 12 residues. The germline V gene has CDR1 MNHEY and CDR2 SVGAGI. CDR3 amino acids: CASSHSSDTQYF. CDR3 DNA sequence: TGTGCCAGCAGCCACAGTTCGGATACGCAGTATTTT.

This clone has a handful of counts. The chain carries TRBV5-1 and TRBJ2-3, with a weak D call TRBD1 (5 bases). CDR1 is SGHRS and CDR2 is YFSETQ in the germline V gene. Trimming pared 0 bases from V and 4 bases from J, leaving 9 bases between. This CDR3 is built from 14 residues. CDR3 DNA sequence: TGCGCCAGCAGCTTGGGGGGCCCTTCAGATACGCAGTATTTT. Its translation: CASSLGGPSDTQYF.

This chain uses TRBV18 with TRBJ2-7; D unclear. Germline V gene sequence: CDR1 KGHSH, CDR2 LQKENI. Trimming shortened V by 0 bases and J by 5 bases, and 14 bases separated the two germline ends. The CDR3 runs 15 residues. The CDR3 protein is CASSPPIPGLHEQYF. CDR3 sequence (DNA): TGTGCCAGCTCACCACCGATACCAGGCCTTCACGAGCAGTACTTC.

A single count supports this clone. This chain uses TRBV27 with TRBJ1-2; 11 bases are a match to TRBD1. This CDR3 comprises 13 residues. V gave up 6 bases and J gave up 8 bases; unmatched junction bases: 5. In germline, CDR1 is MNHEY, CDR2 SMNVEV (reference sequence). The CDR3 here is CASRGTGGAGYTF. DNA for the CDR3: TGTGCCAGCAGAGGGACAGGGGGGGCCGGCTACACCTTC.

The chain recombines TRBV5-1 with TRBJ1-4, with TRBD1 matching over 8 bases. This CDR3 comprises 15 residues. Germline CDR1 and CDR2: SGHRS and YFSETQ. The V and J ends lost 4 bases and 7 bases, in that order; junction bases with no gene match: 9. The CDR3 region has the DNA TGCGCCAGCAGCGCGCGACAGGGGACGGGTGAAAAACTGTTTTTT. It encodes CASSARQGTGEKLFF.

CDR3 coding DNA: TGTGCCAGCAGAAATACCCTCCTCTCCTACGAGCAGTACTTC. Translated, it gives CASRNTLLSYEQYF. The gene calls are TRBV27 and TRBJ2-7; unclear D gene. Per the germline V gene, CDR1 is MNHEY and CDR2 is SMNVEV (reference sequence). The CDR3 is 14 residues long. V shed 6 bases and J shed 0 bases, with 12 bases lying between them.

This clone was seen a single time. The V and J genes are TRBV7-9 and TRBJ2-5; D is possibly TRBD2 (5 bases). V dropped 3 bases and J dropped 4 bases, with 9 bases sitting between them. The CDR3 consists of 13 residues. Germline-derived CDR1 and CDR2 are SEHNR and FQNEAQ (reference sequence). For the CDR3, the DNA is TGTGCCAGCAGCTTTGCTAGCCCAGAGACCCAGTACTTC. Its protein is CASSFASPETQYF.

V and J are TRBV4-1 and TRBJ2-1; 13 bases agree with TRBD2. CDR3 length: 16 residues. V gave up 1 base and J gave up 8 bases; unmatched junction bases: 5. Germline V gives CDR1 MGHRA, CDR2 YSYEKL. CDR3 region: CASSQAGTSGIDEQFF. The CDR3 nucleotides read TGCGCCAGCAGCCAAGCCGGGACTAGCGGGATTGATGAGCAGTTCTTC.

In this sample, this clone turned up once. The chain combines TRBV6-1 with TRBJ1-2; D remains unclear. This CDR3 comprises 12 residues. Germline assignment: CDR1 MNHNS and CDR2 SASEGT. Trimming took 2 bases from V and 4 from J, leaving 5 bases between them. This chain's CDR3 is CASSELVYGYTF. CDR3 DNA: TGTGCCAGCAGTGAACTGGTCTATGGCTACACCTTC.

The J gene is TRBJ2-6, the V gene TRBV4-1; unclear D gene. The CDR3 is 15 residues long. The germline CDR1 and CDR2 sequences are MGHRA and YSYEKL. Trimming took off 2 bases at V and 4 bases at J, with 9 bases between the two ends. CDR3 coding DNA: TGCGCCAGCAGCCAAAGCTTTCTCGGGGCCAACGTCCTGACTTTC. Amino acids: CASSQSFLGANVLTF.

The chain links TRBV6-4 to TRBJ1-2, with TRBD1 matching 8 bases. The CDR3 has 13 amino acids. Germline loops: CDR1 MRHNA, CDR2 SNTAGT. The trim removed 3 bases at V and 8 bases at J, leaving 5 bases unmatched. The DNA for the CDR3 is TGTGCCAGCAGTGAGCGGACAGGGCTCGGCTACACCTTC. This translates into CASSERTGLGYTF.

A note on this clone: Other DNA variants within this sample encode the same CDR3. The chain joins TRBV18 to TRBJ1-5, with D hard to call. V lost 3 bases to trimming and J lost 5 bases, with 8 bases between them. The CDR3 is made up of 13 amino acids. Germline CDR1 and CDR2: KGHSH and LQKENI. The CDR3 protein is CASSPGRDQPQHF. In DNA form, the CDR3 reads TGTGCCAGCTCACCCGGGAGAGATCAGCCCCAGCATTTT.

The J gene is TRBJ1-2, the V gene TRBV5-1; possibly TRBD1 for D (5 bases). The CDR3 contains 15 residues. CDR1 SGHRS and CDR2 YFSETQ come from the germline V gene. Between the trimmed V and J ends, which lost 4 bases and 8 bases, there was a span of 21 bases. The CDR3, as DNA: TGCGCCAGCAGCCCCCCGGGAGGGGACCTCGGGGGCTACACCTTC. Translated: CASSPPGGDLGGYTF.

This clone was picked up one time. The chain links TRBV18 to TRBJ1-1; D remains unclear. V lost 1 base, J lost 0 bases, and 3 bases lay in between. The CDR3 consists of 13 residues. Looked up from germline, CDR1 is KGHSH and CDR2 is LQKENI. CDR3 sequence reads: CASSPRLNTEAFF. The CDR3 DNA reads TGTGCCAGCTCACCACGGTTGAACACTGAAGCTTTCTTT.